A single sample gave rise to the 29 T cell receptor beta chains below, sequenced in a study of T cell responses to AZD1222 COVID-19 vaccine. The data were produced by immunoSEQ multiplex PCR, yet TCRdb's version contains in-frame clones alone and is incomplete. This sample carries approximately 89,000 clones, over 80% of them seen once, and the ten largest clones take roughly 10%. Material: peripheral blood, obtained 28 days after the second AZD1222 dose. Receptors were obtained from an adult who received the AZD1222 COVID-19 vaccine.

V gene TRBV5-5 combines with J gene TRBJ1-3; D gene uncertain. The V end was cut by 3 bases, the J end by 1 base, with 11 bases between. CDR3 size: 15 residues. From germline, CDR1 is SGHKS and CDR2 YYEKEE (reference sequence). The CDR3: CASSSLASSGNTIYF. CDR3 nucleotides: TGTGCCAGCAGCTCCCTCGCGTCGTCTGGAAACACCATATATTTT.

The V call is TRBV27, the J call TRBJ2-1; 7 bases line up with TRBD2. V trimming: 0 bases; J trimming: 9 bases; junction bases outside the gene matches: 5. Germline V gene data show CDR1 as MNHEY and CDR2 as SMNVEV (reference sequence). The CDR3 is 14 residues long. CDR3 protein: CASSLSRLAVEQFF. CDR3 coding DNA: TGTGCCAGCAGTTTATCTAGGCTAGCGGTTGAGCAGTTCTTC.

The chain employs TRBV5-6 and TRBJ1-3; D is possibly TRBD1 (6 bases). This CDR3 has 17 residues. CDR1 is SGHDT, CDR2 YYEEEE, per germline. V was shortened by 2 bases and J by 0 bases, with 15 bases between the two germline ends. Here the CDR3 reads CASSLLGGDISGNTIYF. The CDR3 nucleotides are TGTGCCAGCAGCTTACTAGGGGGTGACATCTCTGGAAACACCATATATTTT.

A note on this clone: This sample includes further DNA sequences coding for the same CDR3. CDR3 DNA: TGTGCCAGCAGTCCCCGGGGGGCCAACGTCCTGACTTTC. Translating gives CASSPRGANVLTF. This sequence joins TRBV27 and TRBJ2-6; D remains unclear. Trimming removed 5 bases at V and 4 bases at J, with 6 bases between. From germline, CDR1 is MNHEY and CDR2 SMNVEV (reference sequence). This CDR3 is 13 amino acids long.

CDR3 amino acids: CASSTTGGSYEQYF. In nucleotides, the CDR3 is TGTGCCAGCAGCACGACAGGGGGCTCCTACGAGCAGTACTTC. V and J are TRBV6-5 and TRBJ2-7; 9 nucleotides agree with TRBD1. The germline gives CDR1 MNHEY, CDR2 SVGAGI. Germline trimming cut 6 bases from V and 0 bases from J; bases unmatched to any gene: 3. The CDR3 has 14 residues.

The chain carries TRBV21-1 and TRBJ1-5. TRBV21-1 is tagged as a pseudogene. This CDR3 is 18 amino acids long. The CDR3: CASSKERGGPEGPQPQHF. Written as DNA, the CDR3 is TGTGCCAGCAGCAAAGAAAGGGGAGGCCCTGAGGGGCCTCAGCCCCAGCATTTT.

The chain carries TRBV6-5 and TRBJ1-2, with a tentative D call TRBD1 (6 bases). This CDR3 has 13 residues. Germline CDR1 is MNHEY and CDR2 is SVGAGI. V lost 2 bases and J lost 7, with 11 bases in between. DNA for the CDR3: TGTGCCAGCAGTTACCCAGGGGCTGGTGGCTACACCTTC. Translating it yields CASSYPGAGGYTF.

A single count supports this clone. The chain joins TRBV7-3 to TRBJ2-5; TRBD2 might be the D (5 bases). From germline, CDR1 is SGHTA and CDR2 FQGTGA. V lost 3 bases, J lost 5 bases, and 10 bases lay in between. The CDR3 spans 13 residues. CDR3 in DNA: TGTGCCAGCAGCTTTCAAAGGGAGGAGACCCAGTACTTC. This encodes CASSFQREETQYF.

CDR3 protein: CASRTPGENTEAFF. In DNA, the CDR3 is TGCGCCAGCAGAACCCCAGGGGAGAACACTGAAGCTTTCTTT. The genes are TRBV4-1 and TRBJ1-1; TRBD1 might be the D (6 bases). The CDR3 length is 14 residues. The V gene's germline CDR1 is MGHRA and CDR2 YSYEKL. The V gene lost 6 bases and the J gene lost 1 base, with 12 bases spanning the gap.

In its sample, this clone was seen once. The chain combines TRBV29-1 with TRBJ2-1; the D is unclear. Trimming took 7 bases from V and 3 from J, leaving 10 bases between them. Germline CDR1 and CDR2: SQVTM and ANQGSEA. This CDR3 is 12 amino acids long. As DNA, the CDR3 is TGCAGCGCTCACTATTTCTACAATGAGCAGTTCTTC. Protein sequence: CSAHYFYNEQFF.

The gene calls are TRBV14 and TRBJ2-7; no clear D. V lost 1 base and J 3 bases, leaving 10 bases between the germline ends. Germline V gene sequence: CDR1 SGHDN, CDR2 FVKESK. The CDR3 is made up of 14 amino acids. CDR3: CASSQGNRNYEQYF. The CDR3 nucleotides are TGTGCCAGCAGCCAAGGGAACAGAAACTACGAGCAGTACTTC.

In DNA, the CDR3 is TGTGCCAGTCGCACCATATTGAACACTGAAGCTTTCTTT. Its protein is CASRTILNTEAFF. The rearrangement links TRBV28 to TRBJ1-1; D is ambiguous. The germline CDR1 and CDR2 sequences are MDHEN and SYDVKM. Between the trimmed V and J ends, which lost 9 bases and 0 bases, there was a span of 11 bases. The CDR3 consists of 13 residues. Filled out from reference TRBV28 and TRBJ1-1, the complete variable domain reads DVKVTQSSRYLVKRTGEKVFLECVQDMDHENMFWYRQDPGLGLRLIYFSYDVKMKEKGDIPEGYSVSREKKERFSLILESASTNQTSMYLCASRTILNTEAFFGQGTRLTVV.

This clone was recorded only once. CDR3 residues: CASSPGLIGEQYF. As DNA, the CDR3 is TGTGCCAGCAGCCCAGGACTCATCGGCGAGCAGTACTTC. The chain couples TRBV7-8 to TRBJ2-7; a weak D match, TRBD2 (5 bases). V lost 5 bases, J lost 6 bases, and 14 bases lay in between. CDR1 and CDR2 from the germline V gene are SGHVS and FQNEAQ. The CDR3 is made up of 13 amino acids.

The J gene is TRBJ2-5, the V gene TRBV4-1; possibly TRBD1 or TRBD2 for D (5 bases each). V dropped 0 bases and J dropped 4 bases, with 12 bases sitting between them. CDR1 MGHRA and CDR2 YSYEKL come from the germline V gene. The CDR3 covers 15 residues. The CDR3 region is CASSQDGTSVETQYF. The CDR3 region has the DNA TGCGCCAGCAGCCAAGACGGGACCTCCGTAGAGACCCAGTACTTC.

This chain connects TRBV6-5 to TRBJ1-5; 7 bases match TRBD1. Germline V gene sequence: CDR1 MNHEY, CDR2 SVGAGI. The junction had 6 bases not matched to a gene; V was cut back by 4 bases and J by 9 bases. The CDR3 covers 13 residues. Here the CDR3 DNA reads TGTGCCAGCAGTTGGGACAGCGTGAGGCCCCAGCATTTT. Translation gives CASSWDSVRPQHF.

The chain is built from TRBV19 and TRBJ1-2; the match to TRBD1 covers 7 bases. This CDR3 contains 13 residues. Per the germline V gene, CDR1 is LNHDA and CDR2 is SQIVND (reference sequence). The V gene end was trimmed by 11 bases and the J gene end by 0 bases; junction bases not matched to a gene: 6. The CDR3: CAAWDSSNYGYTF. In DNA, the CDR3 is TGTGCCGCCTGGGACAGTTCTAACTATGGCTACACCTTC.

The rearrangement links TRBV3-1 (or the pseudogene TRBV3-2) to TRBJ1-4; 7 positions match TRBD1. Trimming at V came to 0 bases and at J to 7 bases, leaving 8 bases not matched to a gene. CDR1 and CDR2 from the germline V gene are LGHDT and YNNKEL (reference sequence). This CDR3 has 16 residues. The chain's CDR3 is CASSQDGRGRLEKLFF. CDR3 in DNA: TGTGCCAGCAGCCAAGATGGAAGGGGGCGTCTTGAAAAACTGTTTTTT.

The chain combines TRBV2 with TRBJ2-3; D ambiguous. Germline V gives CDR1 SNHLY, CDR2 FYNNEI. Trimming shortened V by 6 bases and J by 5 bases, and 9 bases separated the two germline ends. This CDR3 contains 12 residues. The DNA of the CDR3 is TGTGCCAGCAGACGCCGAGAAGATACGCAGTATTTT. This sequence encodes CASRRREDTQYF.

This clone appeared once. The chain uses TRBV5-1 and TRBJ2-5, with 9 bases identical to TRBD2. CDR1 is SGHRS and CDR2 is YFSETQ in the germline V gene. The CDR3 totals 16 residues. The ends lost 0 bases at V and 5 bases at J; junction bases unmatched: 8. CDR3 bases: TGCGCCAGCAGCTTGGCTCTAGCGGGGTCCTGGGAGACCCAGTACTTC. Amino acids: CASSLALAGSWETQYF.

J is TRBJ2-1 and V is TRBV6-4; no clear D gene. Germline loops: CDR1 MRHNA, CDR2 SNTAGT. The germline V and J ends were trimmed by 4 bases and 8 bases, with 12 bases remaining between them. The CDR3 is 13 residues long. The CDR3 reads CASSVDTNYEQFF. The CDR3 bases are TGTGCCAGCAGTGTTGATACTAACTATGAGCAGTTCTTC.

The CDR3 spells CASSLGTHLHSGNTIYF. The CDR3, as DNA: TGTGCCAGCAGTTTAGGGACTCACCTTCACTCTGGAAACACCATATATTTT. The V gene is TRBV28, the J gene TRBJ1-3; possibly TRBD1 for D (5 bases). V was clipped by 2 bases and J by 0 bases, with 14 bases between them. This CDR3 spans 17 amino acids. Germline lookup yields CDR1 MDHEN and CDR2 SYDVKM.

In its sample, this clone was seen once. The chain combines TRBV19 with TRBJ1-4; 8 bases agree with TRBD1. There are 14 residues in the CDR3. The J segment lost 7 bases and the V segment lost 6 bases, leaving 7 bases of the junction unmatched. The V gene's germline CDR1 is LNHDA and CDR2 SQIVND (reference sequence). CDR3 region: CASSSGQGGEKLFF. The DNA for the CDR3 is TGTGCCAGTAGCAGCGGACAGGGCGGTGAAAAACTGTTTTTT.

The chain's CDR3 is CASSQGQPLSNQPQHF. Here the CDR3 DNA reads TGTGCCAGCAGTCAAGGACAGCCATTAAGCAATCAGCCCCAGCATTTT. The chain links TRBV6-1 to TRBJ1-5; D possibly corresponds to TRBD1 (6 bases). Trimming took 5 bases from V and 1 from J, leaving 15 bases between them. CDR3 length: 16 residues. Germline values: CDR1 MNHNS, CDR2 SASEGT.

This chain links TRBV2 with TRBJ2-5, with 14 bases identical to TRBD2. V shed 4 bases, J shed 4 bases, and the junction held 2 bases outside the gene matches. The CDR3 contains 15 residues. Per germline, CDR1 SNHLY and CDR2 FYNNEI. CDR3 sequence reads: CASSAGLAGGETQYF. The CDR3 DNA reads as TGTGCCAGCAGTGCCGGACTAGCGGGAGGAGAGACCCAGTACTTC.

With respect to this clone: Other nucleotide sequences from this sample produce the same CDR3. The V and J genes are TRBV28 and TRBJ1-2; D unclear. The CDR3 is 14 residues long. The V gene lost 2 bases and the J gene lost 3 bases, with 10 bases spanning the gap. Germline CDR1 reads MDHEN; CDR2 reads SYDVKM. CDR3 sequence reads: CASSLPGQYYGYTF. The CDR3 DNA reads as TGTGCCAGCAGTTTACCCGGGCAGTACTATGGCTACACCTTC.

The genes are TRBV6-5 and TRBJ1-2; D remains ambiguous. V was clipped by 6 bases and J by 6 bases, with 8 bases between them. Germline V gives CDR1 MNHEY, CDR2 SVGAGI. The CDR3 is 11 residues long. The CDR3 nucleotides are TGTGCCAGCAGGGGTGTGCATGGCTACACCTTC. This translates into CASRGVHGYTF.

The chain carries TRBV5-1 and TRBJ1-3; D gene unclear. The CDR3 runs 14 residues. Deletions cut 2 bases from V and 0 bases from J, with 6 bases between. Germline V gives CDR1 SGHRS, CDR2 YFSETQ. The CDR3 sequence is CASSFSSSGNTIYF. DNA for the CDR3: TGCGCCAGCAGCTTCAGTAGCTCTGGAAACACCATATATTTT. The full variable domain, rest sourced from reference TRBV5-1 and TRBJ1-3, is KAGVTQTPRYLIKTRGQQVTLSCSPISGHRSVSWYQQTPGQGLQFLFEYFSETQRNKGNFPGRFSGRQFSNSRSEMNVSTLELGDSALYLCASSFSSSGNTIYFGEGSWLTVV.

The rearrangement uses TRBV10-3 and TRBJ2-1; D is possibly TRBD2 (6 bases). The CDR3 length is 17 residues. Trimming left V 0 bases short and J 1 base short, with 13 bases between. CDR1 and CDR2 (germline): ENHRY, SYGVKD. The CDR3 reads CAISESGGVVSYNEQFF. Written as DNA, the CDR3 is TGTGCCATCAGTGAGTCTGGCGGGGTAGTATCCTACAATGAGCAGTTCTTC.

This chain connects TRBV19 to TRBJ2-1, with 7 bases that match TRBD1. V lost 5 bases to trimming and J lost 4 bases; unmatched junction nucleotides: 8. The CDR3 has 15 amino acids. The germline CDR1 and CDR2 sequences are LNHDA and SQIVND (reference sequence). CDR3: CASSGRQGVYNEQFF. The CDR3 coding sequence is TGTGCCAGTAGTGGCAGACAGGGAGTATACAATGAGCAGTTCTTC.